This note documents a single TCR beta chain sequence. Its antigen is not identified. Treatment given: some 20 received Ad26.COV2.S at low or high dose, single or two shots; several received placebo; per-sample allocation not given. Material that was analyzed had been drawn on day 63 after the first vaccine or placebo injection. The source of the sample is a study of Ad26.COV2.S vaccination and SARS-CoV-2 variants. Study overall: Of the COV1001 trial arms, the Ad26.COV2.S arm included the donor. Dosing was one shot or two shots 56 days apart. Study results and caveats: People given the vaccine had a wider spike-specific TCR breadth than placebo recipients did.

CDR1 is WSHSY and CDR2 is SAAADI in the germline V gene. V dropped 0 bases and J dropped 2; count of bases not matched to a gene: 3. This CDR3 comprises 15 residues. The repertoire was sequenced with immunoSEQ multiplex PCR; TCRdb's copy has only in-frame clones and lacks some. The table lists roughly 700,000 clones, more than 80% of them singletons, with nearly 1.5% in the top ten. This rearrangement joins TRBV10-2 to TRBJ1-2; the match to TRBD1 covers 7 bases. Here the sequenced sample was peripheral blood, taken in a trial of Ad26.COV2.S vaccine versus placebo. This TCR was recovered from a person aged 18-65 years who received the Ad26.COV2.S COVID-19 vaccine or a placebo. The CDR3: CASSESVTGNYGYTF. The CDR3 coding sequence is TGCGCCAGCAGTGAGTCAGTGACAGGGAACTATGGCTACACCTTC.